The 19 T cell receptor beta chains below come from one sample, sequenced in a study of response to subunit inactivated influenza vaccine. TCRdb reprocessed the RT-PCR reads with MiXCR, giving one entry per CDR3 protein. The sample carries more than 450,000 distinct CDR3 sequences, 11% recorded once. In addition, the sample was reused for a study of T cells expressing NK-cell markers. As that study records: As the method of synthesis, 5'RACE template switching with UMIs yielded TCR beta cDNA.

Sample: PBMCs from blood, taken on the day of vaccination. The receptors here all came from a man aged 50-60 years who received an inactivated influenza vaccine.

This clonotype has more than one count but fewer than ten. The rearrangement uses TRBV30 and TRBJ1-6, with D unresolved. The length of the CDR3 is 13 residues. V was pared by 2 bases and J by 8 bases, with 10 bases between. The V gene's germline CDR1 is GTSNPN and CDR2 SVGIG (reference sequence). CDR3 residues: CAWSKDEYSPLHF. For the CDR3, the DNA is TGTGCCTGGAGTAAGGACGAGTATTCACCCCTCCACTTT.

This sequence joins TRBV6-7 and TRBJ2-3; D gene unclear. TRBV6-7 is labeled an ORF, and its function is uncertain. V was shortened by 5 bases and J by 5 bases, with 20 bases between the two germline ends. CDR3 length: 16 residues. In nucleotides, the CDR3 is TGTGCCAGCAGTCCTAAATTTCCCACCTGGGGAGATACGCAGTATTTT. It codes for CASSPKFPTWGDTQYF.

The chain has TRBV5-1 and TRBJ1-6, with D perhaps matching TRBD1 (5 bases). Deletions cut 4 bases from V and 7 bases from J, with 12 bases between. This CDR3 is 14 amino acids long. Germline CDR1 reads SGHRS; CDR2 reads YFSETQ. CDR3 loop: CASSHDSLNSPLHF. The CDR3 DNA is TGCGCCAGCAGCCACGACAGCCTGAATTCACCCCTCCACTTT.

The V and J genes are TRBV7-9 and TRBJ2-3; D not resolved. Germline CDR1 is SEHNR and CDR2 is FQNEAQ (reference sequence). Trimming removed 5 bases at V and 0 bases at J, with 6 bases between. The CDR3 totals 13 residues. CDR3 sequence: CASSGLSTDTQYF. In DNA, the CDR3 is TGTGCCAGCAGCGGGCTGAGCACAGATACGCAGTATTTT. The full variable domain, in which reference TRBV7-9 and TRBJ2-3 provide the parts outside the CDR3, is DTGVSQNPRHKITKRGQNVTFRCDPISEHNRLYWYRQTLGQGPEFLTYFQNEAQLEKSRLLSDRFSAERPKGSFSTLEIQRTEQGDSAMYLCASSGLSTDTQYFGPGTRLTVL.

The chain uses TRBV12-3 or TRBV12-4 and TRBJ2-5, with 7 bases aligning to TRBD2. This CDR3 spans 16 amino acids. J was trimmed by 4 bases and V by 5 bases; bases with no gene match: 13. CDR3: CASSPRYGGILETQYF. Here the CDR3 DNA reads TGTGCCAGCAGTCCTAGATACGGGGGGATTTTAGAGACCCAGTACTTC.

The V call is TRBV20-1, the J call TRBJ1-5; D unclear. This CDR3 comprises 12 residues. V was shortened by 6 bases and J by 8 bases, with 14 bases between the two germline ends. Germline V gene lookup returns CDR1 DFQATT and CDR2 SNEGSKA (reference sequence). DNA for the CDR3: TGCAGTGCGAGTGGAGGGTGGAAGCCCCAGCATTTT. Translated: CSASGGWKPQHF.

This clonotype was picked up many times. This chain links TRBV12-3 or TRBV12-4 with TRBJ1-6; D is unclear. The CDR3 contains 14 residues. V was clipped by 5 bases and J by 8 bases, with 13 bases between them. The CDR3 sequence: CASSRMKGYSPLHF. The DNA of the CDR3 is TGTGCCAGCAGTAGAATGAAAGGGTATTCACCCCTCCACTTT.

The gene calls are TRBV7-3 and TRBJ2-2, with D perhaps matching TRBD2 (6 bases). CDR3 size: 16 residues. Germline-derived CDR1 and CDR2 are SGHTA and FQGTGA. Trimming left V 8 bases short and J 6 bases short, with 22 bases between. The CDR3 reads CASSPGSGGSPGELFF. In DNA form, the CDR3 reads TGTGCCAGCTCCCCCGGGAGCGGAGGGAGTCCCGGGGAGCTGTTTTTT.

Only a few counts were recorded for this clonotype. CDR3 nucleotides: TGTGCCAGCTCACCACCTCCGGGAAATCAGCCCCAGCATTTT. Its protein is CASSPPPGNQPQHF. The chain links TRBV18 to TRBJ1-5; D is ambiguous. Trimming pared 0 bases from V and 4 bases from J, leaving 7 bases between. Germline CDR1 KGHSH, CDR2 LQKENI. The CDR3 is 14 amino acids.

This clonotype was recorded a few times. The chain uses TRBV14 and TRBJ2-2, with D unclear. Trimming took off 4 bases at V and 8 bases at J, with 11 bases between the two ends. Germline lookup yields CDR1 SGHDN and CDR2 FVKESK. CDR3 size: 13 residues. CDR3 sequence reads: CASSPTWRGELFF. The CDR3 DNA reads TGTGCCAGCAGCCCAACCTGGCGGGGGGAGCTGTTTTTT. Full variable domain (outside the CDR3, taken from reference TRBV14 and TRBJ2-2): EAGVTQFPSHSVIEKGQTVTLRCDPISGHDNLYWYRRVMGKEIKFLLHFVKESKQDESGMPNNRFLAERTGGTYSTLKVQPAELEDSGVYFCASSPTWRGELFFGEGSRLTVL.

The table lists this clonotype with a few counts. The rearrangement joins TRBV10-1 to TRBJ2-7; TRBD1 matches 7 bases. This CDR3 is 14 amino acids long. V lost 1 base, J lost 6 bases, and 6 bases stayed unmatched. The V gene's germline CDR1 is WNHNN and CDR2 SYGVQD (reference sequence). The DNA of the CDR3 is TGCGCCAGCAGTGAGTGGACCACAGGGGTCGAGCAGTACTTC. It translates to CASSEWTTGVEQYF.

CDR3 residues: CASSSLRGLAAYEQYF. The CDR3 DNA sequence: TGTGCCAGCAGCTCCCTAAGGGGGCTAGCAGCCTACGAGCAGTACTTC. The chain carries TRBV11-2 and TRBJ2-7; TRBD1 aligns across 7 bases. Germline loops: CDR1 SGHAT, CDR2 FQNNGV. The CDR3 totals 16 residues. V was clipped by 4 bases and J by 2 bases; unmatched bases: 11.

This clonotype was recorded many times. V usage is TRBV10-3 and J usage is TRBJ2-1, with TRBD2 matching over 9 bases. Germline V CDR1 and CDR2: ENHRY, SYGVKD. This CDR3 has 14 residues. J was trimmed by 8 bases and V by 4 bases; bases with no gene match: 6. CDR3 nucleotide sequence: TGTGCCATCAGTGGACTAGCGGTTAACTATGAGCAGTTCTTC. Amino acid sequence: CAISGLAVNYEQFF.

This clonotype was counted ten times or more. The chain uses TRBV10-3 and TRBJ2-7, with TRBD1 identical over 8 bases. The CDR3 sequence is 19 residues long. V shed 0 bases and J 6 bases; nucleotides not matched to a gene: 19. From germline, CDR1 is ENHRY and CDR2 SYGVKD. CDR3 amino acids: CAISESETDRDRHLGEQYF. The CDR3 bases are TGTGCCATCAGTGAGTCGGAGACCGACCGGGACAGGCACCTTGGCGAGCAGTACTTC.

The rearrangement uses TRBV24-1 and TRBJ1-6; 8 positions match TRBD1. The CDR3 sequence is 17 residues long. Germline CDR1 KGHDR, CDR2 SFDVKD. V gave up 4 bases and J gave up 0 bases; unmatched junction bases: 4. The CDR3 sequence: CATSEGQGISYNSPLHF. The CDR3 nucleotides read TGTGCCACCAGTGAAGGACAGGGAATCTCCTATAATTCACCCCTCCACTTT.

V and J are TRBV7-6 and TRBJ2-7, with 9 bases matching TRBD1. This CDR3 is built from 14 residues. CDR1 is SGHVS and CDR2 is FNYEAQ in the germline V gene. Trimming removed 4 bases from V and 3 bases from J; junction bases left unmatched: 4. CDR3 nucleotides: TGTGCCAGCAGCTCGACAGGGGGTGTCTACGAGCAGTACTTC. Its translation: CASSSTGGVYEQYF.

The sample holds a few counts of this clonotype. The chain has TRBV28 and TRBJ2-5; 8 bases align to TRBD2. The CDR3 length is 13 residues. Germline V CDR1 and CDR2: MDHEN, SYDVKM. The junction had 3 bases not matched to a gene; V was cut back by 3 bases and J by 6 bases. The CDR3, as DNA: TGTGCCAGCAGTTTCGGGGGGGGAAAGACCCAGTACTTC. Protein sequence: CASSFGGGKTQYF.

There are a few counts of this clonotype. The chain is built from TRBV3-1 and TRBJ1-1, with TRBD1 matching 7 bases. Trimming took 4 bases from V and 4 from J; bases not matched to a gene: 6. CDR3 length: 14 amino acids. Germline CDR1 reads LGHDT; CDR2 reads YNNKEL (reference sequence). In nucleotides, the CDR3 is TGTGCCAGCAGCCCGGTAGACAGGGCCACTGAAGCTTTCTTT. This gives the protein CASSPVDRATEAFF.

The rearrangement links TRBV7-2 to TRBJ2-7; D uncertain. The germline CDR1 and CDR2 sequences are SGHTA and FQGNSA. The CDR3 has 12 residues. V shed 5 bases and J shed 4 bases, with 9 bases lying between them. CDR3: CASSKIRYEQYF. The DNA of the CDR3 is TGTGCCAGCAGCAAAATTAGGTACGAGCAGTACTTC.